These T cell receptor beta chains were read from a single sample in a study of T-cell memory formation after mild COVID-19. TCRdb analysed the 5' RACE reads with MiXCR anew, one entry per CDR3 protein. The repertoire holds over 450,000 distinct CDR3 sequences, just over 20% seen once, with 12% in the top ten. Sample: PBMCs or a T cell subset sorted from them (not recorded which). The origin of the receptors is an adult woman who had mild COVID-19 (a few samples of this study predate the infection). Cell type and time point are not known. CDR3s include the opening cysteine and the closing phenylalanine or tryptophan. A D gene is named only where the DNA matches it firmly. Not all rows give a size; the values are once, few, many and, for expanded clones, a class.

v_gene	d_gene	j_gene	abundance	CDR3nt	CDR3aa
TRBV29-1	.	TRBJ2-7	.	TGCAGCGTTATAGAGAGCCCCTCCTACGAGCAGTACTTC	CSVIESPSYEQYF
TRBV29-1	.	TRBJ1-1	few	TGCAGCGTTGTGGCAGGGGAAGCTTTCTTT	CSVVAGEAFF
TRBV7-8	TRBD2	TRBJ2-3	.	TGTGCCAGCAGCTTTTATCGGACTAGCGGGTCTTTTAGCACAGATACGCAGTATTTT	CASSFYRTSGSFSTDTQYF
TRBV7-8	.	TRBJ1-4	few	TGTGCCAGCAGCTTAGAGTATGGCGGGGATACTAATGAAAAACTGTTTTTT	CASSLEYGGDTNEKLFF
TRBV3-1	.	TRBJ2-5	once	TGTGCCAGCAGCCAAGATCTACGGGAGACCCAGTACTTC	CASSQDLRETQYF
TRBV4-3	.	TRBJ2-1	few	TGCGCCAGCAGCCAAGCCCCCGGGGGCTACAATGAGCAGTTCTTC	CASSQAPGGYNEQFF
TRBV3-1	.	TRBJ2-7	few	TGTGCCAGCAGCCAAGGGGAGCAGTACTTC	CASSQGEQYF
TRBV24-1	.	TRBJ2-4	few	TGTGCCACCAGTGATGGTCGGTGGCAGCAGTACTTC	CATSDGRWQQYF
TRBV7-9	.	TRBJ2-5	few	TGTGCCAGCAGCTTCGGGTTGGGGGGCGCAGAGACCCAGTACTTC	CASSFGLGGAETQYF
TRBV5-1	TRBD1	TRBJ2-6	.	TGCGCCAGCAAACGAGGCGACAGGGAAGCTTCTGGGGCCAACGTCCTGACTTTC	CASKRGDREASGANVLTF
TRBV9	.	TRBJ2-1	few	TGTGCCAGCAGCGTGGAAGGACGGGATGAGCAGTTCTTC	CASSVEGRDEQFF
TRBV30	.	TRBJ1-1	few	TGTGCCTGGAGTATAGGGGTCCTCACTGAAGCTTTCTTT	CAWSIGVLTEAFF
TRBV12-3/TRBV12-4	.	TRBJ2-1	few	TGTGCCAGCAGTGCATACCACAGTATCCCTTACAATGAGCAGTTCTTC	CASSAYHSIPYNEQFF
TRBV5-1	.	TRBJ2-7	.	TGCGCCAGCAGCTTGACGGGGCCGGGTAACCACGAGCAGTACTTC	CASSLTGPGNHEQYF
TRBV20-1	.	TRBJ1-4	.	TGCAGTGCTAGGGCCTCCGGGGGTGAAAAACTGTTTTTT	CSARASGGEKLFF
TRBV12-5	TRBD1	TRBJ2-1	many	TGTGCTAGTGGTTTTTACAGGGGCTCATGGGACAATGAGCAGTTCTTC	CASGFYRGSWDNEQFF
TRBV11-2	.	TRBJ1-1	few	TGTGCCAGCAGCTTAGATAAGTGGTCAGGGGTCGGCACTGAAGCTTTCTTT	CASSLDKWSGVGTEAFF
TRBV9	.	TRBJ2-3	few	TGTGCCAGCAGCGTAGCTGTTGGAGCGGATACGCAGTATTTT	CASSVAVGADTQYF
TRBV5-4	TRBD2	TRBJ2-1	few	TGTGCCAGCAGCCCAGGGACTAGCGGGAGGGGTCTGGGTGAGCAGTTCTTC	CASSPGTSGRGLGEQFF
TRBV29-1	.	TRBJ2-1	.	TGCAGCGTTCTGGGGGGATTTTCCGTCAATGAGCAGTTCTTC	CSVLGGFSVNEQFF
TRBV6-6	.	TRBJ1-2	few	TGTGCCAGCAGTTTCCTCCGGACACGTAACTATGGCTACACCTTC	CASSFLRTRNYGYTF
TRBV5-5	.	TRBJ2-1	.	TGTGCCAGCAGCTTGCAATCCGTCAGTGAGCAGTTCTTC	CASSLQSVSEQFF
TRBV6-6	TRBD1	TRBJ2-7	many	TGTGCCAGCAGTGCCCCGACAGGGGACTCCTACGAGCAGTACTTC	CASSAPTGDSYEQYF
TRBV5-1	.	TRBJ2-2	.	TGCGCCAGCAGCCCCAGACCCGAAACAACGACCGGGGAGCTGTTTTTT	CASSPRPETTTGELFF
TRBV7-3	.	TRBJ2-5	.	TGTGCCAGCAGCTTAATAGGGGGGGAGACCCAGTACTTC	CASSLIGGETQYF
TRBV15	.	TRBJ2-6	.	TGTGCCACCAGCAGAGATCCGGAGCCTGGGGCCAACGTCCTGACTTTC	CATSRDPEPGANVLTF
TRBV25-1	.	TRBJ2-7	.	TGTGCCAGCAGCCTGGCGGGGGCCATGCACGAGCAGTACTTC	CASSLAGAMHEQYF
TRBV20-1	.	TRBJ2-5	.	TGCAGTGCTAGCATTCCGGGGTACCAAGAGACCCAGTACTTC	CSASIPGYQETQYF
TRBV7-8	TRBD1	TRBJ1-5	.	TGTGCCAGCAGCGTACAGGGGGCGGGTCAGCCCCAGCATTTT	CASSVQGAGQPQHF
TRBV2	TRBD2	TRBJ2-5	.	TGTGCCAGCAGAAAGCGGGAGGGCCGGGAGACCCAGTACTTC	CASRKREGRETQYF
TRBV12-3/TRBV12-4	.	TRBJ1-2	.	TGTGCCAGCAGTTTGGTCCCCAGGGATGGGGGCTACACCTTC	CASSLVPRDGGYTF
TRBV2	TRBD1	TRBJ1-2	few	TGTGCCAGCAGTGAGAAGACAGGGGGTTATGGCTACACCTTC	CASSEKTGGYGYTF
TRBV20-1	TRBD2	TRBJ2-7	.	TGCAGTGCTACGACTAGCGGGAGGGCACTCTCCTACGAGCAGTACTTC	CSATTSGRALSYEQYF
TRBV7-3	TRBD2	TRBJ2-1	few	TGTGCCAGCAGCTCAATAGCGGGAGGGACCTACAATGAGCAGTTCTTC	CASSSIAGGTYNEQFF
TRBV4-1	TRBD2	TRBJ2-1	few	TGCGCCAGCAGCCAATTTAGCGGGGTTGAGCAGTTCTTC	CASSQFSGVEQFF
TRBV12-3/TRBV12-4	TRBD2	TRBJ2-5	few	TGTGCCAGCAGCGGACTAGTCTCAAAGACCCAGTACTTC	CASSGLVSKTQYF
TRBV15	.	TRBJ2-1	.	TGTGCCACCAGCAGAGAAGGGGGGACTACGCAGTTCTTC	CATSREGGTTQFF
TRBV12-3/TRBV12-4	TRBD1	TRBJ1-2	few	TGTGCCAGCAGTCACCTGGGAGACAGGGCCTATGGCTACACCTTC	CASSHLGDRAYGYTF
TRBV9	.	TRBJ2-1	few	TGTGCCAGCAGCGAGCAGGGGTCTGCCCTGAATGAGCAGTTCTTC	CASSEQGSALNEQFF
TRBV12-3/TRBV12-4	TRBD1	TRBJ1-2	.	TGTTCCAGCAGTTTAGGGACAGCTCAGGGCTACACCTTC	CSSSLGTAQGYTF
TRBV5-4	.	TRBJ2-3	.	TGTGCCAGCACAGCGGGCGGCGGTCCCACAGATACGCAGTATTTT	CASTAGGGPTDTQYF
TRBV6-5	TRBD2	TRBJ2-7	few	TGTGCCAGCTGTGATAGCGGGAAGAGGGGGGAGCAGTACTTC	CASCDSGKRGEQYF
TRBV29-1	TRBD2	TRBJ2-7	few	TGCAGCGTTTCACTAGCGGGAGGACCTTACGAGCAGTACTTC	CSVSLAGGPYEQYF
TRBV5-1	.	TRBJ2-7	.	TGCGCCAGCAGCTACAGATCAGTCCCCGAGGAATACGAGCAGTACTTC	CASSYRSVPEEYEQYF
TRBV5-1	.	TRBJ1-3	few	TGCGCCAGCAGCTTGCTACCAGACAGTGTTGTAGGAAACACCATATATTTT	CASSLLPDSVVGNTIYF
TRBV29-1	.	TRBJ1-1	.	TGCAGCGTTTGGAGTACTGAAGCTTTCTTT	CSVWSTEAFF
TRBV7-2	.	TRBJ2-5	.	TGTTCCAGCAGCCCAGACGGGCGGGGGCTCCAAGAGACCCAGTACTTC	CSSSPDGRGLQETQYF
TRBV5-6	TRBD1	TRBJ1-5	few	TGTGCCAGCAGCTATGGGACAGGGACTCAGCCCCAGCATTTT	CASSYGTGTQPQHF
TRBV6-5	TRBD2	TRBJ2-1	.	TGTGCCAGCAGTTACTCGCAGCCCGGGAGGTCCTACAATGAGCAGTTCTTC	CASSYSQPGRSYNEQFF
TRBV6-5	TRBD1	TRBJ1-4	few	TGTGCCAGCAGTCGAGGGACAGGGTCGGGGAAACTGTTTTTT	CASSRGTGSGKLFF
TRBV7-2	.	TRBJ1-1	many	TGTGCCAGCAGCTTAGATGGCGTCACTGAAGCTTTCTTT	CASSLDGVTEAFF
TRBV7-9	.	TRBJ1-2	few	TGTGCCAGCAGCTTATTCAGGGATGGCTACACCTTC	CASSLFRDGYTF
TRBV19	.	TRBJ2-7	.	TGTGCCAGTAGTATTCTGGGGCAGGGGTACTACGAGCAGTACTTC	CASSILGQGYYEQYF
TRBV6-5	TRBD2	TRBJ2-7	few	TGTGCCAGCAGACTCGGCGGGGGGGCACTGAACGAGCAGTACTTC	CASRLGGGALNEQYF
TRBV9	TRBD1	TRBJ1-1	few	TGTGCCAGCAGCGTAGGACAGGGGGCCGGGGTGAACACTGAAGCTTTCTTT	CASSVGQGAGVNTEAFF
TRBV20-1	TRBD2	TRBJ2-7	many	TGCAGTGCTAGAAGGGCGGGACTAGCGGGGGGCTATTCCTACGAGCAGTACTTC	CSARRAGLAGGYSYEQYF
TRBV5-4	TRBD1	TRBJ1-2	few	TGTGCCAGCAGCTTGTTGCAGGGGGTAGGGTATGGCTACACCTTC	CASSLLQGVGYGYTF
TRBV3-1	.	TRBJ2-6	.	TGTGCCAGCAGCCATGAGACAGGGAGGTCCTCTGGGGCCAACGTCCTGACTTTC	CASSHETGRSSGANVLTF
TRBV24-1	.	TRBJ2-5	.	TGTGCCACCAGTGATTCGTGGGGAGTAGCGGAGACCCAGTACTTC	CATSDSWGVAETQYF
TRBV5-4	.	TRBJ2-7	.	TGTGCCAGCAGCTTGGGCGGCAGGAGCTCCTACGAGCAGTACTTC	CASSLGGRSSYEQYF